Each of the 24 T cell receptor beta chains below was sequenced from the same sample in a study of T-cell reconstitution after alpha-beta-depleted transplantation in children. The authors prepared the TCRbeta library with unique molecular identifiers. Each CDR3 protein gets one entry after TCRdb re-called the PCR reads with MiXCR. The table lists about 580,000 distinct CDR3 sequences, about 21% of them singletons. Material: PBMCs, mostly from graft donor cells, obtained 360 days after TCRalphabeta/CD19-depleted stem cell transplant. These receptors all come from a boy younger than two who had a stem cell transplant for acute myeloid leukemia, so the T cells may come from the graft donor.

This CDR3 reads CASTAGQGWSYGYTF. In DNA, the CDR3 is TGTGCCAGCACCGCTGGACAGGGCTGGAGCTATGGCTACACCTTC. The chain combines TRBV12-3 or TRBV12-4 with TRBJ1-2; 8 bases match TRBD1. The V gene end was trimmed by 7 bases and the J gene end by 4 bases; junction bases not matched to a gene: 11. The CDR3 is 15 residues long.

This clonotype has only a few counts. V is TRBV20-1 and J is TRBJ2-2, with no clear D. Looked up from germline, CDR1 is DFQATT and CDR2 is SNEGSKA (reference sequence). The CDR3 is 13 amino acids. V lost 2 bases to trimming and J lost 5 bases, with 9 bases between them. The CDR3 DNA follows: TGCAGTGCTAGAACGTCCGGTACCGGGGAGCTGTTTTTT. Translation gives CSARTSGTGELFF.

V gene TRBV12-3 or TRBV12-4 combines with J gene TRBJ2-7; 8 nucleotides align to TRBD1. This CDR3 comprises 12 residues. The V gene end was trimmed by 6 bases and the J gene end by 6 bases; junction bases not matched to a gene: 4. CDR3 in amino acids: CASSPGQVEQYF. The CDR3 DNA sequence: TGTGCCAGCAGCCCGGGACAGGTCGAGCAGTACTTC.

The chain employs TRBV29-1 and TRBJ1-1, with D possibly being TRBD1 (6 bases). Trimming shortened V by 3 bases and J by 3 bases, and 11 bases separated the two germline ends. Germline-derived CDR1 and CDR2 are SQVTM and ANQGSEA. The CDR3 runs to 13 residues. For the CDR3, the DNA is TGCAGCGTTGACAGAGGACAGTACACTGAAGCTTTCTTT. This gives the protein CSVDRGQYTEAFF.

This clonotype was observed a few times. The rearrangement links TRBV5-5 to TRBJ2-1, with 13 nucleotides matching TRBD2. V lost 2 bases and J lost 2; bases outside the gene matches: 7. The CDR3 is 18 residues long. Germline assignment: CDR1 SGHKS and CDR2 YYEKEE (reference sequence). CDR3 amino acids: CASSLEGLAGRAYNEQFF. The CDR3 DNA reads TGTGCCAGCAGCTTAGAGGGACTAGCGGGGCGCGCCTACAATGAGCAGTTCTTC.

The genes are TRBV12-3 or TRBV12-4 and TRBJ2-5; D is perhaps TRBD2 (6 bases). The V end lost 3 bases, the J end lost 3 bases, and 11 bases lay between the germline ends. This CDR3 region has 14 residues. CDR3 amino acids: CASSFGGGEETQYF. In DNA form, the CDR3 reads TGTGCCAGCAGTTTCGGGGGTGGCGAAGAGACCCAGTACTTC.

This clonotype was seen a handful of times. Here the CDR3 reads CASSSPMETQYF. In nucleotides, the CDR3 is TGTGCCAGCAGTTCCCCGATGGAGACCCAGTACTTC. This chain links TRBV6-5 with TRBJ2-5; D not certain. Trimming removed 4 bases from V and 5 bases from J, with 8 bases in between. CDR1 MNHEY and CDR2 SVGAGI come from the germline V gene. The CDR3 contains 12 residues.

The rearrangement uses TRBV5-5 and TRBJ2-3; D may be TRBD2 (5 bases). This CDR3 contains 12 residues. V lost 4 bases to trimming and J lost 8 bases, with 11 bases between them. CDR1 and CDR2 (germline): SGHKS, YYEKEE (reference sequence). This CDR3 reads CASSMDSPTQYF. Here the CDR3 DNA reads TGTGCCAGCAGCATGGACTCCCCTACGCAGTATTTT.

This clonotype has a count of ten or more. The chain recombines TRBV12-3 or TRBV12-4 with TRBJ2-3, with D possibly called TRBD1 or TRBD2 (5 bases each). The V end lost 5 bases, the J end lost 4 bases, and 22 bases lay between the germline ends. The CDR3 contains 17 residues. The CDR3 sequence: CASSPGYPSSSPDTQYF. CDR3 nucleotide sequence: TGTGCCAGCAGTCCAGGGTATCCATCTAGCTCTCCAGATACGCAGTATTTT.

The CDR3 loop is CASSYSVSSYNEQFF. The CDR3 nucleotides are TGTGCCAGCAGTTACTCGGTCAGCTCCTACAATGAGCAGTTCTTC. The chain combines TRBV6-5 with TRBJ2-1; D is ambiguous. The CDR3 is made up of 15 amino acids. The germline V gene has CDR1 MNHEY and CDR2 SVGAGI. The V end lost 0 bases, the J end lost 0 bases, and 6 bases lay between the germline ends.

This chain connects TRBV20-1 to TRBJ2-4; D perhaps matches TRBD2 (6 bases). Trimming took 4 bases from V and 3 from J, leaving 19 bases between them. The CDR3 spans 16 residues. The germline gives CDR1 DFQATT, CDR2 SNEGSKA (reference sequence). The CDR3 protein is CSATRPAGGVKNIQYF. The DNA for the CDR3 is TGCAGTGCTACCAGACCGGCTGGCGGGGTCAAAAACATTCAGTACTTC.

This chain links TRBV13 with TRBJ2-1; TRBD2 matches 7 bases. The CDR3 spans 17 residues. J lost 2 bases, V lost 0 bases, and 7 bases had no gene match. Germline CDR1 and CDR2: PRHDT and FYEKMQ (reference sequence). In DNA, the CDR3 is TGTGCCAGCAGCTTAGGAGGCGGCGGGGGTACCTACAATGAGCAGTTCTTC. Amino acid sequence: CASSLGGGGGTYNEQFF.

This clonotype was seen at least ten times. The CDR3 DNA reads TGTGCCAGCAGCCAAGACCCTCAGAATGAGCAGTTCTTC. It specifies CASSQDPQNEQFF. V is TRBV3-1 and J is TRBJ2-1, with no clear D. In germline, CDR1 is LGHDT, CDR2 YNNKEL (reference sequence). Deletions cut 0 bases from V and 7 bases from J, with 7 bases between. CDR3 length equals 13 residues.

The chain couples TRBV2 to TRBJ2-7, with 8 bases identical to TRBD1. The V gene end was trimmed by 2 bases and the J gene end by 3 bases; junction bases not matched to a gene: 6. This CDR3 contains 15 residues. Germline V gives CDR1 SNHLY, CDR2 FYNNEI. The CDR3 sequence is CASSETTGGSYEQYV. CDR3 coding DNA: TGTGCCAGCAGTGAAACCACAGGGGGTAGCTACGAGCAGTACGTC.

V is TRBV20-1 and J is TRBJ2-2; 7 nucleotides align to TRBD1. The CDR3 spans 20 residues. Germline V gene lookup returns CDR1 DFQATT and CDR2 SNEGSKA (reference sequence). V was clipped by 5 bases and J by 1 base; unmatched bases: 22. This CDR3 reads CSAAPGTATSSRLNTGELFF. The CDR3 region has the DNA TGCAGTGCTGCACCTGGGACAGCCACCTCTTCGCGACTGAACACCGGGGAGCTGTTTTTT.

This clonotype came up many times. The rearrangement uses TRBV28 and TRBJ2-3, with D maybe TRBD1 (6 bases). Per germline, CDR1 MDHEN and CDR2 SYDVKM. V dropped 4 bases and J dropped 2 bases, with 13 bases sitting between them. The CDR3 loop spans 15 amino acids. The CDR3 nucleotides read TGTGCCAGCAGTTCTCGGGACACCCCCACAGATACGCAGTATTTT. Residues: CASSSRDTPTDTQYF.

This clonotype was counted between two and nine times. The chain recombines TRBV4-1 with TRBJ2-1; weak D call: TRBD2 (5 bases). The germline CDR1 and CDR2 sequences are MGHRA and YSYEKL. Trimming stripped 4 bases from V and 9 bases from J, with 13 bases between. The length of the CDR3 is 13 residues. The CDR3 DNA reads TGCGCCAGCAGCCGCTCCCGGGAAGGTGAGCAGTTCTTC. Translating it yields CASSRSREGEQFF.

The chain links TRBV29-1 to TRBJ2-3; D is unresolved. CDR3 length equals 10 residues. V was clipped by 8 bases and J by 2 bases, with 5 bases between them. Germline V CDR1 and CDR2: SQVTM, ANQGSEA. CDR3 coding DNA: TGCAGCCACATCACAGATACGCAGTATTTT. Translation gives CSHITDTQYF.

This clonotype was counted at least ten times. The chain recombines TRBV29-1 with TRBJ2-1; tentative D call: TRBD2 (5 bases). Germline CDR1 SQVTM, CDR2 ANQGSEA. The CDR3 is 15 residues long. V lost 3 bases, J lost 0 bases, and 12 bases lay in between. The CDR3 nucleotides read TGCAGCGTTGACAAGGGAGAAAGCTCCTACAATGAGCAGTTCTTC. This sequence encodes CSVDKGESSYNEQFF.

The CDR3 protein is CSAREASGGYEQYF. The CDR3, as DNA: TGCAGTGCTAGAGAGGCTAGCGGGGGGTACGAGCAGTACTTC. The V gene is TRBV20-1, the J gene TRBJ2-7; TRBD2 matches at 11 bases. V lost 0 bases to trimming and J lost 4 bases; unmatched junction nucleotides: 2. The CDR3 is 14 residues long. Germline CDR1 is DFQATT and CDR2 is SNEGSKA (reference sequence).

The chain is built from TRBV5-1 and TRBJ2-5; D is unclear. The ends were cut back, 4 bases at V and 2 bases at J, with 12 bases in the middle. Germline V gives CDR1 SGHRS, CDR2 YFSETQ. CDR3 length equals 14 residues. CDR3 bases: TGCGCCAGCAGCCGCCTAGGGATGCAAGAGACCCAGTACTTC. It translates to CASSRLGMQETQYF.

This clonotype showed up many times. The chain links TRBV12-3 or TRBV12-4 to TRBJ1-3, with D possibly TRBD1 on 6 matching bases. Trimming left V 7 bases short and J 0 bases short, with 16 bases between. The CDR3 is 16 amino acids. The CDR3 nucleotides are TGTGCCAGCACCGTAAGACCCAGGGGCTCTGGAAACACCATATATTTT. This encodes CASTVRPRGSGNTIYF.

The chain is built from TRBV6-5 and TRBJ2-2, with 8 bases fitting TRBD1. With V trimmed by 2 bases and J by 5 bases, 4 bases remained unmatched. This CDR3 contains 15 residues. The germline CDR1 and CDR2 sequences are MNHEY and SVGAGI. The DNA of the CDR3 is TGTGCCAGCAGTTACACGACAGGGGAAACCGGGGAGCTGTTTTTT. Translated: CASSYTTGETGELFF.

J is TRBJ2-5 and V is TRBV11-2; D gene unclear. CDR3 length equals 17 residues. CDR1 and CDR2 from the germline V gene are SGHAT and FQNNGV. V lost 2 bases, J lost 1 base, and 17 bases lay in between. This CDR3 reads CASSLNRAGILQETQYF. CDR3 in DNA: TGTGCCAGCAGCTTAAATCGGGCAGGTATTCTCCAAGAGACCCAGTACTTC.